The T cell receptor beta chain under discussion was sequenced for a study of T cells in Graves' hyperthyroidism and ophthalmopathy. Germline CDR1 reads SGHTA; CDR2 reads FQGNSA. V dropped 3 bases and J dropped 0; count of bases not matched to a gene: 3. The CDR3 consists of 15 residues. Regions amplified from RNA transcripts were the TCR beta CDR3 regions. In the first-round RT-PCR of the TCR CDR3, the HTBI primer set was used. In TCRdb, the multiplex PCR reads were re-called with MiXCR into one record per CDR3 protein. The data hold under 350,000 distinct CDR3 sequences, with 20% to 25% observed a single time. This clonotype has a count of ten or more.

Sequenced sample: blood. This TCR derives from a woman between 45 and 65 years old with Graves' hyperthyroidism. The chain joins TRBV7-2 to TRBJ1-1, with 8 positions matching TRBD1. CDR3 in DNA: TGTGCCAGCAGCTTGGACAGGGCGTTGAACACTGAAGCTTTCTTT. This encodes CASSLDRALNTEAFF.